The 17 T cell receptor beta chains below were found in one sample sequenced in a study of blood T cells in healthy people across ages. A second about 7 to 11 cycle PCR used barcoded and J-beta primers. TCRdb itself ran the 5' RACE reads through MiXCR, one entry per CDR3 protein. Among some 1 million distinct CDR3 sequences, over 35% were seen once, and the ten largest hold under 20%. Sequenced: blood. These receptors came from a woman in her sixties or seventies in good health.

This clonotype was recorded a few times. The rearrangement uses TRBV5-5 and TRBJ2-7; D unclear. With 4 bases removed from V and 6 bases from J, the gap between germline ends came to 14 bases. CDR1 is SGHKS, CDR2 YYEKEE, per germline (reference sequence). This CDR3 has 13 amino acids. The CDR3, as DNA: TGTGCCAGCAGCCTTCTCCTGCGAGGCGAGCAGTACTTC. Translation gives CASSLLLRGEQYF.

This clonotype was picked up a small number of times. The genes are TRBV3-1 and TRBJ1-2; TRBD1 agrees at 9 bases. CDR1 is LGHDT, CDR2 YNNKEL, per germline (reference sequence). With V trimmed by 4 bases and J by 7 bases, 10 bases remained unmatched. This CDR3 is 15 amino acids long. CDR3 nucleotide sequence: TGTGCCAGCAGCCCCAAAACAGGGGGCCACTCTGGCTACACCTTC. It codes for CASSPKTGGHSGYTF.

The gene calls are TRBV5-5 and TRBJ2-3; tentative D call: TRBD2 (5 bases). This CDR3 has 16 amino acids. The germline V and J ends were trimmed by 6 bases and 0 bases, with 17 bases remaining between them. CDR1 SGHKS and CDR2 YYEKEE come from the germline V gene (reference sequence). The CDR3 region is CASKSEAGISTDTQYF. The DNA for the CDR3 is TGTGCCAGCAAGAGCGAGGCGGGTATAAGCACAGATACGCAGTATTTT.

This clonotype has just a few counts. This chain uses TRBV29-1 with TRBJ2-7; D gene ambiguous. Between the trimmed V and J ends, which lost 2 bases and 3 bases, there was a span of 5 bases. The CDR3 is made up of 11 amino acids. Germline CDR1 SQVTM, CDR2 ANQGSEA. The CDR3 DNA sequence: TGCAGCGTTGAATTTGGCTACGAGCAGTACTTC. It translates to CSVEFGYEQYF.

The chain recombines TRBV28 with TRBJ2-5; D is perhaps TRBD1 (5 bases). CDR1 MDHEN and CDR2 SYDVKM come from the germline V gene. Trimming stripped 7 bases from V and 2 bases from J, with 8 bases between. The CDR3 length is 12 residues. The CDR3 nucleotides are TGTGCCAGCAACGACAGACAAGAGACCCAGTACTTC. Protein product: CASNDRQETQYF.

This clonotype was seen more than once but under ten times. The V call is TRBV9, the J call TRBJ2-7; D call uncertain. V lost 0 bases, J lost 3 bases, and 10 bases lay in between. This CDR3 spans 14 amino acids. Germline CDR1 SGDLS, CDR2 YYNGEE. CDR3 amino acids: CASSVANMGYEQYF. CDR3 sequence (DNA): TGTGCCAGCAGCGTAGCGAACATGGGCTACGAGCAGTACTTC.

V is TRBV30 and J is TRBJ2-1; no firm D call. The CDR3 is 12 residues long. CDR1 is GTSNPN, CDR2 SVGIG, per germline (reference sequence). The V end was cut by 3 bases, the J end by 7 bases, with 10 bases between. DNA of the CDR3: TGTGCCTGGAGCCGTTTTGGGAATGAGCAGTTCTTC. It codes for CAWSRFGNEQFF.

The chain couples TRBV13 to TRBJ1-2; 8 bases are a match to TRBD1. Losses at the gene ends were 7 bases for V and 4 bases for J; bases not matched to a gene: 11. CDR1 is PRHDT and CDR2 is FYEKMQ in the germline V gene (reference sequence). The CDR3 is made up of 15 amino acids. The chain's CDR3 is CASTGGQGRTYGYTF. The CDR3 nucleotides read TGTGCCAGCACCGGAGGACAGGGACGTACCTATGGCTACACCTTC.

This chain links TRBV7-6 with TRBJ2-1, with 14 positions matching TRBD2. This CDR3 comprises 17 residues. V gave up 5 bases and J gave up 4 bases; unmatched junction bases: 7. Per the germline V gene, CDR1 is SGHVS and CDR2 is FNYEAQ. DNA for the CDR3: TGTGCCAGCAGCCGGACTAGCGGGAGGCAGATATACAATGAGCAGTTCTTC. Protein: CASSRTSGRQIYNEQFF.

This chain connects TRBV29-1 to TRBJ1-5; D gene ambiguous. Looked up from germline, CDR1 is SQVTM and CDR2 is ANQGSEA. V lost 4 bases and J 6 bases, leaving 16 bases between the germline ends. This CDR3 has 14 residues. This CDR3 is CSVADPRAAQPQHF. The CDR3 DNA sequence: TGCAGCGTTGCGGACCCCCGGGCGGCTCAGCCCCAGCATTTT.

The CDR3 is CASSADRGGLNTEAFF. The CDR3 DNA sequence: TGTGCCAGCAGTGCGGACAGGGGAGGCCTGAACACTGAAGCTTTCTTT. The V gene is TRBV12-3 or TRBV12-4, the J gene TRBJ1-1; 9 bases match TRBD1. There are 16 residues in the CDR3. The ends lost 5 bases at V and 0 bases at J; junction bases unmatched: 7.

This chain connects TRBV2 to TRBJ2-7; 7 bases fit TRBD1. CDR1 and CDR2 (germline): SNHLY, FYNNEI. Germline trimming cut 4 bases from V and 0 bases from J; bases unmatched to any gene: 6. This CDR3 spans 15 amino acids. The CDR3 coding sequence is TGTGCCAGCAGTGGTGGGGCAGGGGGCTCCTACGAGCAGTACTTC. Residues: CASSGGAGGSYEQYF.

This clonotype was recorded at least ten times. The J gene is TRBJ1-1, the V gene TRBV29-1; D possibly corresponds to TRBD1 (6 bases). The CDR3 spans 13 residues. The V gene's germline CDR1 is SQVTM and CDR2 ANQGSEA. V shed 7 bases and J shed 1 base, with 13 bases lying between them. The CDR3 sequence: CSARDTPNTEAFF. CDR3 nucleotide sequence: TGCAGCGCTCGGGACACCCCGAACACTGAAGCTTTCTTT.

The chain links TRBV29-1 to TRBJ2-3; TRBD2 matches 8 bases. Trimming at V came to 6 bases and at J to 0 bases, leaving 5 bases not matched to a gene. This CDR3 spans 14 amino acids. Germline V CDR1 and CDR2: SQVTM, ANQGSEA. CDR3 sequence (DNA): TGCAGCGTGGCCCCTAGCGGGAGCACAGATACGCAGTATTTT. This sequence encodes CSVAPSGSTDTQYF.

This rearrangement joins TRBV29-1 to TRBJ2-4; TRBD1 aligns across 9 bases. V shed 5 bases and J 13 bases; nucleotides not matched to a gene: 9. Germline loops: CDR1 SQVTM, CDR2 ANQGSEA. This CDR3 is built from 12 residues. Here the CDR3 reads CSVRDRANEQYF. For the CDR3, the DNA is TGCAGCGTTCGGGACAGGGCGAATGAGCAGTACTTC.

CDR3 region: CASSLGGLANNEQFF. CDR3 nucleotide sequence: TGTGCCAGCAGCTTAGGGGGACTAGCTAACAATGAGCAGTTCTTC. V and J are TRBV11-2 and TRBJ2-1; 9 bases line up with TRBD2. This CDR3 is 15 amino acids long. After removal of 1 base from V and 5 bases from J, the junction contained 3 bases not matched to a gene. The germline V gene encodes CDR1 SGHAT and CDR2 FQNNGV.

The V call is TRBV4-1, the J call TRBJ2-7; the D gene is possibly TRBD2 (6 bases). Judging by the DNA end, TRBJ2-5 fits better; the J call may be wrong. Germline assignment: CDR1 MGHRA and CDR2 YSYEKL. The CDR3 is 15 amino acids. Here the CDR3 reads CASSQGGAGRETQYF. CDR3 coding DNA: TGCGCCAGCAGCCAAGGTGGAGCGGGTCGGGAGACCCAGTACTTC.